The 20 T cell receptor beta chains given below trace back to one sample, sequenced in a study of read filtering for tumor transcriptome and immune sequencing. From about 400 ng of RNA, a library with molecular barcoded alpha/delta and beta/gamma adaptors was made. TCRdb processed the reads anew with MiXCR; each CDR3 protein has one entry. The sample holds fewer than 45,000 distinct CDR3 sequences; around 15% are singletons and the top ten take about 29%. The sample comprised a population of CD138-negative cells sorted from bone marrow. All receptors come from a donor older than 35 with multiple myeloma.

This clonotype was detected ten times or more. V and J are TRBV14 and TRBJ2-2, with D maybe TRBD2 (6 bases). Trimming cost V 0 bases and J 1 base, with 15 bases left between them. The germline gives CDR1 SGHDN, CDR2 FVKESK. This CDR3 has 18 residues. The CDR3 DNA reads TGTGCCAGCAGCCAAGATACCCCGGGGAGGAGGAACACCGGGGAGCTGTTTTTT. Protein product: CASSQDTPGRRNTGELFF. Full variable domain (remainder filled in from reference TRBV14 and TRBJ2-2): EAGVTQFPSHSVIEKGQTVTLRCDPISGHDNLYWYRRVMGKEIKFLLHFVKESKQDESGMPNNRFLAERTGGTYSTLKVQPAELEDSGVYFCASSQDTPGRRNTGELFFGEGSRLTVL.

Many counts were recorded for this clonotype. The genes are TRBV5-6 and TRBJ2-1; TRBD2 agrees at 12 bases. V was pared by 2 bases and J by 2 bases, with 2 bases of the junction left unmatched. CDR1 is SGHDT, CDR2 YYEEEE, per germline. The CDR3 loop spans 16 amino acids. The CDR3 DNA follows: TGTGCCAGCAGCTTAGGACTAGCGGGACCCTACAATGAGCAGTTCTTC. This sequence encodes CASSLGLAGPYNEQFF.

There are many counts of this clonotype. The J gene is TRBJ2-7, the V gene TRBV21-1; TRBD1, as called in the table, went unchecked against the DNA. TRBV21-1 is reported as a pseudogene. The CDR3 is made up of 15 amino acids. The CDR3 loop reads CASSQDRGAIYEQYF. The CDR3 region has the DNA TGTGCCAGCAGCCAGGACAGGGGCGCTATTTACGAGCAGTACTTC.

The table lists this clonotype with many counts. This chain links TRBV10-3 with TRBJ2-1; D might be TRBD2 (6 bases). Germline assignment: CDR1 ENHRY and CDR2 SYGVKD. Trimming removed 3 bases at V and 9 bases at J, with 12 bases between. This CDR3 is 13 amino acids long. CDR3 sequence: CAISESGVGEQFF. The CDR3 region has the DNA TGTGCCATCAGTGAATCGGGGGTCGGTGAGCAGTTCTTC.

This clonotype has only a few counts. J is TRBJ1-3 and V is TRBV9; 7 bases line up with TRBD1. The CDR3 contains 15 residues. V shed 3 bases, J shed 3 bases, and the junction held 6 bases outside the gene matches. Germline-derived CDR1 and CDR2 are SGDLS and YYNGEE. The CDR3 region has the DNA TGTGCCAGCAGCGCCGGGACAGTCGATGGAAACACCATATATTTT. It encodes CASSAGTVDGNTIYF.

This clonotype has a count of ten or more. The chain combines TRBV7-9 with TRBJ1-6, with 7 bases that match TRBD1. CDR1 and CDR2 from the germline V gene are SEHNR and FQNEAQ (reference sequence). The CDR3 extends over 13 amino acids. Trimming at V came to 5 bases and at J to 8 bases, leaving 3 bases not matched to a gene. CDR3 in amino acids: CASSVTGDSPLHF. The CDR3 nucleotides are TGTGCCAGCAGCGTTACAGGGGATTCACCCCTCCACTTT.

In its sample, this clonotype was seen many times. The gene calls are TRBV6-1 and TRBJ2-7; TRBD2 might be the D (6 bases). Trimming removed 6 bases at V and 3 bases at J, with 12 bases between. Germline V CDR1 and CDR2: MNHNS, SASEGT. This CDR3 spans 13 amino acids. CDR3 nucleotide sequence: TGTGCCAGCAGCCGGGACTTCGACTACGAGCAGTACTTC. As protein: CASSRDFDYEQYF.

Only a few counts were recorded for this clonotype. V is TRBV4-3 and J is TRBJ1-4; D not certain. The V end lost 4 bases, the J end lost 7 bases, and 16 bases lay between the germline ends. Germline V gene sequence: CDR1 LGHNA, CDR2 YSLEER. The CDR3 extends over 15 amino acids. The CDR3 protein is CASSRDKELGEKLFF. The CDR3 DNA follows: TGCGCCAGCAGCCGAGATAAGGAGTTGGGTGAAAAACTGTTTTTT.

This clonotype was seen many times. The rearrangement links TRBV14 to TRBJ2-7; 7 bases match TRBD1. Germline CDR1 is SGHDN and CDR2 is FVKESK. V was clipped by 4 bases and J by 2 bases; unmatched bases: 8. This CDR3 is built from 15 residues. CDR3 region: CASSPTGLYTYEQYF. CDR3 nucleotide sequence: TGTGCCAGCAGCCCGACAGGGCTCTATACCTACGAGCAGTACTTC.

This clonotype was counted at least ten times. This chain joins TRBV11-2 and TRBJ2-1, with 9 bases matching TRBD2. The CDR3 consists of 15 residues. Germline V gene sequence: CDR1 SGHAT, CDR2 FQNNGV. Trimming cost V 6 bases and J 6 bases; bases outside gene matches: 9. DNA for the CDR3: TGTGCCAGCAGTCCCGGGACTAGCAGGGCCAATGAGCAGTTCTTC. This translates into CASSPGTSRANEQFF.

This clonotype was found many times. This chain connects TRBV2 to TRBJ2-1; 7 bases agree with TRBD2. CDR1 and CDR2 from the germline V gene are SNHLY and FYNNEI. There are 14 residues in the CDR3. V shed 3 bases, J shed 4 bases, and the junction held 3 bases outside the gene matches. The CDR3 DNA is TGTGCCAGCAGTGAGCTAGCGGCTTACAATGAGCAGTTCTTC. Its protein is CASSELAAYNEQFF. The full variable domain, completed using reference TRBV2 and TRBJ2-1, is EPEVTQTPSHQVTQMGQEVILRCVPISNHLYFYWYRQILGQKVEFLVSFYNNEISEKSEIFDDQFSVERPDGSNFTLKIRSTKLEDSAMYFCASSELAAYNEQFFGPGTRLTVL.

The sample holds many counts of this clonotype. The rearrangement joins TRBV28 to TRBJ2-3; TRBD1 aligns across 10 bases. This CDR3 is built from 13 residues. After removal of 8 bases from V and 4 bases from J, the junction contained 3 bases not matched to a gene. The germline V gene has CDR1 MDHEN and CDR2 SYDVKM. CDR3 protein: CASRDRGSDTQYF. In DNA form, the CDR3 reads TGTGCCAGCCGGGACAGGGGCTCAGATACGCAGTATTTT.

This clonotype was detected many times. The chain recombines TRBV28 with TRBJ2-1; TRBD2 matches at 14 bases. The CDR3 covers 15 residues. V was pared by 5 bases and J by 8 bases, with 5 bases of the junction left unmatched. Looked up from germline, CDR1 is MDHEN and CDR2 is SYDVKM. CDR3 DNA: TGTGCCAGCAGTGAGACTAGCGGGAGGGTCGATGAGCAGTTCTTC. Residues: CASSETSGRVDEQFF.

This chain connects TRBV9 to TRBJ2-1; 13 positions agree with TRBD2. The CDR3 spans 17 residues. CDR1 SGDLS and CDR2 YYNGEE come from the germline V gene. With V trimmed by 2 bases and J by 9 bases, 11 bases remained unmatched. CDR3 in amino acids: CASSVFPGLAGEVEQFF. The CDR3 region has the DNA TGTGCCAGCAGCGTGTTCCCCGGACTAGCGGGAGAGGTTGAGCAGTTCTTC.

This clonotype was detected ten times or more. The chain is built from TRBV5-6 and TRBJ2-7; D possibly corresponds to TRBD1 (6 bases). V lost 2 bases and J lost 4, with 10 bases in between. The CDR3 consists of 13 residues. The germline gives CDR1 SGHDT, CDR2 YYEEEE. In nucleotides, the CDR3 is TGTGCCAGCAGCTTACAGGGTGGGTACGAGCAGTACTTC. This sequence encodes CASSLQGGYEQYF.

This clonotype was observed a few times. The chain joins TRBV5-1 to TRBJ2-1, with D uncertain. Germline lookup yields CDR1 SGHRS and CDR2 YFSETQ. Trimming stripped 0 bases from V and 0 bases from J, with 4 bases between. The CDR3 length is 14 residues. The CDR3 sequence: CASSLGFSYNEQFF. In nucleotides, the CDR3 is TGCGCCAGCAGCTTGGGGTTCTCCTACAATGAGCAGTTCTTC.

This clonotype was seen at least ten times. The V gene is TRBV20-1, the J gene TRBJ2-5, with 7 bases matching TRBD1. With 5 bases clipped from V and 5 bases from J, the junction kept 11 bases outside the gene matches. Germline lookup yields CDR1 DFQATT and CDR2 SNEGSKA (reference sequence). CDR3 length equals 14 residues. The DNA of the CDR3 is TGCAGTGCTCGAAAGACAGGGATGATGGAGACCCAGTACTTC. Protein sequence: CSARKTGMMETQYF.

The chain employs TRBV18 and TRBJ2-3, with a tentative D call TRBD1 (6 bases). V was pared by 2 bases and J by 4 bases, with 13 bases between. The CDR3 length is 15 residues. The V gene's germline CDR1 is KGHSH and CDR2 LQKENI. The CDR3 here is CASSPTTGWADTQYF. In DNA, the CDR3 is TGTGCCAGCTCACCAACTACAGGGTGGGCAGATACGCAGTATTTT.

Points on this clonotype: At one of its ends the junction is not consistent with the germline gene, which may arise from a read error. The chain recombines TRBV20-1 with TRBJ2-5, with D possibly TRBD2 on 7 matching bases. The germline V gene encodes CDR1 DFQATT and CDR2 SNEGSKA (reference sequence). This CDR3 is 15 amino acids long. In DNA form, the CDR3 reads TGCAGGGCTAGAGGGTTAAGGGGGGGGCAAGAGACCCAGTATTTC. As protein: CRARGLRGGQETQYF.

This clonotype came up many times. This chain connects TRBV30 to TRBJ1-2; TRBD1 is a possible D gene (6 bases). V lost 8 bases and J lost 7, with 14 bases in between. The CDR3 has 11 amino acids. Germline V gene lookup returns CDR1 GTSNPN and CDR2 SVGIG (reference sequence). CDR3 protein: CAHRGASGYTF. The CDR3 DNA reads as TGTGCCCATCGGGGGGCGTCTGGCTACACCTTC.